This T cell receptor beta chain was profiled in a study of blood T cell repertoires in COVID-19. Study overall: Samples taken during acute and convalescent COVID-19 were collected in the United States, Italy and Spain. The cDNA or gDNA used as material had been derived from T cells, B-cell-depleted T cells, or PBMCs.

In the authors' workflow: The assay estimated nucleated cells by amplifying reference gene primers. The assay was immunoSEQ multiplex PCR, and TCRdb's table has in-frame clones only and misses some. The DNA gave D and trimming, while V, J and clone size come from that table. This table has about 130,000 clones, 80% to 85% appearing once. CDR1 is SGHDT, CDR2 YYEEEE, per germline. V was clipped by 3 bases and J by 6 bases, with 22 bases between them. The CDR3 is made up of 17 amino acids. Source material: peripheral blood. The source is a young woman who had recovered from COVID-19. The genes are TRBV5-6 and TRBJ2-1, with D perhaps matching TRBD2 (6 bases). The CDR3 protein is CASSWAEEGVDLNEQFF. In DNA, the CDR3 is TGTGCCAGCAGCTGGGCCGAGGAGGGAGTGGATCTCAATGAGCAGTTCTTC.